This TCR beta chain was sequenced for a study of T cells in Graves' hyperthyroidism and ophthalmopathy. V was cut by 6 bases and J by 10 bases, with 22 bases left in between. Germline V gene data show CDR1 as DFQATT and CDR2 as SNEGSKA (reference sequence). CDR3 length equals 15 residues. The TCR beta CDR3 regions underwent amplification using RNA transcripts as the source. Researchers ran a first-round RT-PCR on the TCR CDR3 using the HTBI primer set. Each CDR3 protein is one row after TCRdb ran MiXCR on the multiplex PCR reads. The sample gives approximately 430,000 distinct CDR3 sequences, about 15% of which show up once; 13% is in the top ten.

Sample: blood. V gene TRBV20-1 combines with J gene TRBJ1-6, with a weak D call TRBD1 (5 bases). This sequence originates from a man younger than 35 with Graves' ophthalmopathy. Here the CDR3 reads CSAPSLPAGQSPLHF. CDR3 sequence (DNA): TGCAGTGCACCTAGTCTTCCGGCAGGACAATCACCCCTCCACTTT.